Each of the 22 T cell receptor beta chains below was sequenced from the same sample in a study of T cell responses to AZD1222 COVID-19 vaccine. Method: immunoSEQ multiplex PCR; TCRdb's copy keeps in-frame clones and lacks some. The sample lists tens of thousands of clones; 80% to 90% were seen once. The specimen comprised peripheral blood, sampled on day 0 of AZD1222 vaccination. These receptors originate from an adult in good health.

The gene calls are TRBV10-3 and TRBJ2-1; D is ambiguous. The germline CDR1 and CDR2 sequences are ENHRY and SYGVKD. The CDR3 loop spans 13 amino acids. V dropped 4 bases and J dropped 5 bases, with 9 bases sitting between them. The CDR3 DNA reads as TGTGCCATCAGTGGTGGTAGTAACAATGAGCAGTTCTTC. Amino acid sequence: CAISGGSNNEQFF.

The chain joins TRBV14 to TRBJ1-1; maybe TRBD1 (5 bases). CDR3 length: 13 amino acids. V was cut by 4 bases and J by 1 base, with 7 bases left in between. The germline V gene has CDR1 SGHDN and CDR2 FVKESK. CDR3 bases: TGTGCCAGCAGCCTGACAGAGAACACTGAAGCTTTCTTT. Translating it yields CASSLTENTEAFF.

This sequence joins TRBV7-6 and TRBJ2-1; 7 nucleotides match TRBD1. From germline, CDR1 is SGHVS and CDR2 FNYEAQ. CDR3 length equals 17 residues. Losses at the gene ends were 4 bases for V and 1 base for J; bases not matched to a gene: 10. The CDR3 DNA sequence: TGTGCCAGCAGCTCCCCCGGGACAGCCAGTTCCTACAATGAGCAGTTCTTC. Translated, it gives CASSSPGTASSYNEQFF.

V is TRBV5-1 and J is TRBJ2-2; D is perhaps TRBD1 or TRBD2 (5 bases each). V was clipped by 3 bases and J by 0 bases, with 12 bases between them. The V gene's germline CDR1 is SGHRS and CDR2 YFSETQ. The CDR3 length is 16 residues. The CDR3 nucleotides are TGCGCCAGCAGCTCTCAGAGGGGCACGAACACCGGGGAGCTGTTTTTT. Its protein is CASSSQRGTNTGELFF.

The J gene is TRBJ2-7, the V gene TRBV18, with D tentatively TRBD1 or TRBD2 (5 bases each). This CDR3 has 14 residues. The ends were cut back, 3 bases at V and 3 bases at J, with 12 bases in the middle. The germline V gene has CDR1 KGHSH and CDR2 LQKENI. The CDR3 loop is CASSPGTQNYEQYF. In DNA, the CDR3 is TGTGCCAGCTCACCTGGGACCCAGAACTACGAGCAGTACTTC.

The DNA for the CDR3 is TGTGCCAGCAGCCCGGGGGGTGCTCAGCCCCAGCATTTT. This encodes CASSPGGAQPQHF. J is TRBJ1-5 and V is TRBV6-2 or TRBV6-3; maybe TRBD1 (5 bases). The germline V gene has CDR1 MNHEY and CDR2 SVGEGT. The CDR3 length is 13 residues. The V end lost 6 bases, the J end lost 6 bases, and 12 bases lay between the germline ends.

This clone occurred once. The rearrangement joins TRBV18 to TRBJ1-1; D gene ambiguous. The V end was cut by 0 bases, the J end by 3 bases, with 8 bases between. Germline values: CDR1 KGHSH, CDR2 LQKENI. The CDR3 spans 14 residues. CDR3 in amino acids: CASSPPLVYTEAFF. In DNA, the CDR3 is TGTGCCAGCTCACCACCGCTAGTCTACACTGAAGCTTTCTTT.

The chain employs TRBV28 and TRBJ2-5; D remains ambiguous. Trimming stripped 6 bases from V and 4 bases from J, with 12 bases between. Germline-derived CDR1 and CDR2 are MDHEN and SYDVKM. This CDR3 is built from 13 residues. This CDR3 is CASRSGLPETQYF. In DNA form, the CDR3 reads TGTGCCAGCAGGTCGGGTTTGCCAGAGACCCAGTACTTC. Combining the CDR3 with reference TRBV28 and TRBJ2-5 gives the whole variable domain DVKVTQSSRYLVKRTGEKVFLECVQDMDHENMFWYRQDPGLGLRLIYFSYDVKMKEKGDIPEGYSVSREKKERFSLILESASTNQTSMYLCASRSGLPETQYFGPGTRLLVL.

The chain recombines TRBV7-2 with TRBJ1-4; D unclear. V dropped 2 bases and J dropped 3 bases, with 7 bases sitting between them. This CDR3 has 14 amino acids. Germline V lookup: CDR1 SGHTA, CDR2 FQGNSA. CDR3 residues: CASSLLGANEKLFF. The CDR3 nucleotides are TGTGCCAGCAGCTTATTGGGAGCTAATGAAAAACTGTTTTTT.

This clone came up a few times. The chain couples TRBV6-4 to TRBJ2-2, with D perhaps TRBD1 (5 bases). Trimming removed 4 bases from V and 5 bases from J, with 8 bases in between. CDR1 and CDR2 from the germline V gene are MRHNA and SNTAGT. The CDR3 spans 13 residues. The CDR3, as DNA: TGTGCCAGCAGTGTACAGGAGACCGGGGAGCTGTTTTTT. Its translation: CASSVQETGELFF.

V usage is TRBV28 and J usage is TRBJ1-5; D remains unclear. Looked up from germline, CDR1 is MDHEN and CDR2 is SYDVKM. The V and J ends lost 6 bases and 7 bases respectively, with 16 bases between them. The CDR3 length is 14 residues. The CDR3 DNA reads as TGTGCCAGCAGGATGCCTAATCGGGGACAGCCCCAGCATTTT. Residues: CASRMPNRGQPQHF.

The chain employs TRBV7-6 and TRBJ2-2, with D tentatively TRBD2 (5 bases). V shed 3 bases and J shed 7 bases, with 12 bases lying between them. The CDR3 covers 14 residues. The germline V gene encodes CDR1 SGHVS and CDR2 FNYEAQ. The CDR3 bases are TGTGCCAGCAGCTTCCGAGGACTCGACGGGGAGCTGTTTTTT. Protein product: CASSFRGLDGELFF.

The V call is TRBV9, the J call TRBJ2-7, with TRBD1 as a possible D gene (6 bases). Germline values: CDR1 SGDLS, CDR2 YYNGEE. V was clipped by 3 bases and J by 4 bases, with 14 bases between them. The length of the CDR3 is 14 residues. CDR3 nucleotides: TGTGCCAGCAGCGCCCGGGACATAGGGTACGAGCAGTACTTC. This gives the protein CASSARDIGYEQYF.

The gene calls are TRBV19 and TRBJ1-2; possible D gene TRBD1, 6 bases. V gave up 3 bases and J gave up 6 bases, with 14 bases separating them. The CDR3 contains 14 residues. CDR1 is LNHDA, CDR2 SQIVND, per germline (reference sequence). CDR3 region: CASSMLGGANGYTF. The CDR3 DNA is TGTGCCAGTAGTATGTTGGGGGGCGCTAATGGCTACACCTTC.

This sequence joins TRBV5-8 and TRBJ1-6; TRBD1 is a possible D gene (5 bases). Looked up from germline, CDR1 is SGHTS and CDR2 is YDEGEE. The V end lost 4 bases, the J end lost 5 bases, and 16 bases lay between the germline ends. This CDR3 spans 16 amino acids. The CDR3 bases are TGTGCCAGCAGCCGGACGGGAGACAGACATAATTCACCCCTCCACTTT. This codes for CASSRTGDRHNSPLHF. The whole variable domain, remainder taken from reference TRBV5-8 and TRBJ1-6, is EAGVTQSPTHLIKTRGQQATLRCSPISGHTSVYWYQQALGLGLQFLLWYDEGEERNRGNFPPRFSGRQFPNYSSELNVNALELEDSALYLCASSRTGDRHNSPLHFGNGTRLTVT.

The table lists this clone with a count of one. This chain links TRBV6-5 with TRBJ1-1, with a tentative D call TRBD1 (5 bases). V was trimmed by 5 bases and J by 1 base, leaving 8 bases between them. CDR3 length equals 13 residues. The germline V gene encodes CDR1 MNHEY and CDR2 SVGAGI. CDR3 in DNA: TGTGCCAGCAGTCGGGGCGCGAACACTGAAGCTTTCTTT. Amino acids: CASSRGANTEAFF.

This chain connects TRBV29-1 to TRBJ2-3, with 8 bases fitting TRBD2. The germline V gene has CDR1 SQVTM and CDR2 ANQGSEA. Unmatched junction bases numbered 8, after V lost 7 bases and J lost 5 bases. This CDR3 contains 13 residues. The CDR3 DNA reads as TGCAGCGCCGAGCGGGAGAGGAAAGATACGCAGTATTTT. This encodes CSAERERKDTQYF.

The V and J genes are TRBV9 and TRBJ2-3, with D possibly called TRBD1 or TRBD2 (7 bases each). Germline CDR1 SGDLS, CDR2 YYNGEE. The V end lost 4 bases, the J end lost 1 base, and 16 bases lay between the germline ends. This CDR3 contains 16 residues. The chain's CDR3 is CASSPGGGLGTDTQYF. The CDR3 DNA is TGTGCCAGCAGCCCAGGGGGGGGTTTAGGCACAGATACGCAGTATTTT.

V and J are TRBV18 and TRBJ2-1, with unresolved D. CDR1 and CDR2 from the germline V gene are KGHSH and LQKENI. Between the trimmed V and J ends, which lost 3 bases and 0 bases, there was a span of 9 bases. The CDR3 covers 15 residues. This chain's CDR3 is CASSPKQSSYNEQFF. As DNA, the CDR3 is TGTGCCAGCTCACCCAAACAGAGCTCCTACAATGAGCAGTTCTTC.

This rearrangement joins TRBV5-4 to TRBJ1-2; 8 bases align to TRBD1. CDR1 is SGHNT, CDR2 YYREEE, per germline (reference sequence). The CDR3 totals 14 residues. With 4 bases clipped from V and 4 bases from J, the junction kept 6 bases outside the gene matches. The CDR3 DNA sequence: TGTGCCAGCAGCCTCGGACAGGGTGTCTATGGCTACACCTTC. Amino acid sequence: CASSLGQGVYGYTF.

This chain uses TRBV5-1 with TRBJ1-2, with TRBD1 as a possible D gene (6 bases). From germline, CDR1 is SGHRS and CDR2 YFSETQ. The CDR3 is made up of 16 amino acids. Trimming removed 6 bases from V and 8 bases from J, with 26 bases in between. CDR3 sequence reads: CASNRQGLGGAEGYTF. The CDR3 DNA reads as TGCGCCAGCAACCGTCAAGGGCTTGGGGGCGCGGAAGGCTACACCTTC. The complete variable domain, with remaining parts taken from reference TRBV5-1 and TRBJ1-2, reads KAGVTQTPRYLIKTRGQQVTLSCSPISGHRSVSWYQQTPGQGLQFLFEYFSETQRNKGNFPGRFSGRQFSNSRSEMNVSTLELGDSALYLCASNRQGLGGAEGYTFGSGTRLTVV.

The V gene is TRBV4-3, the J gene TRBJ1-4, with a possible D match to TRBD1 (5 bases). CDR1 LGHNA and CDR2 YSLEER come from the germline V gene. Between the trimmed V and J ends, which lost 5 bases and 7 bases, there was a span of 20 bases. The CDR3 extends over 16 amino acids. CDR3 in DNA: TGCGCCAGCAGCTCAGGCGGTGGCAGTGGGGCTGAAAAACTGTTTTTT. Its protein product is CASSSGGGSGAEKLFF.